Listed below are T cell receptor beta chains from one sample, sequenced in a study of beta chain features in type 1 diabetes. Measured with immunoSEQ multiplex PCR; TCRdb has only the in-frame clones, and not every one. In the table there are 100,000 to 150,000 clones, about 17% of which are singletons. Source material: central memory CD4+ T cells from blood. These receptors came from a young man with type 1 diabetes. The CDR3 runs from the conserved cysteine through the conserved F or W. A D gene is named only where the DNA matches it firmly. Only part of the rows carry a size: once, few, many, or a class if the clone is expanded.

J gene: TRBJ2-1
V gene: TRBV11-2
clone size: NA
D gene: TRBD1
CDR3 DNA: TGTGCCACAGACTTGGGACAGGGGGCTTACAATGAGCAGTTCTTC
CDR3 protein: CATDLGQGAYNEQFF

J gene: TRBJ2-7
V gene: TRBV29-1
clone size: few
D gene: NA
CDR3 DNA: TGCAGCGTTGGCGGATCAGAAACCTACGAGCAGTACTTC
CDR3 protein: CSVGGSETYEQYF

J gene: TRBJ2-1
V gene: TRBV18
clone size: NA
D gene: NA
CDR3 DNA: TGTGCCAGCTCACCCCAAGAGGGGCGATCCTACAATGAGCAGTTCTTC
CDR3 protein: CASSPQEGRSYNEQFF

J gene: TRBJ2-3
V gene: TRBV6-6
clone size: NA
D gene: NA
CDR3 DNA: TGTGCCAGCAGAAGCGCCCAAACAGGCACAGATACGCAGTATTTT
CDR3 protein: CASRSAQTGTDTQYF

J gene: TRBJ2-1
V gene: TRBV11-2
clone size: NA
D gene: NA
CDR3 DNA: TGTGCCAGCAGCTTACAGGAGTACAATGAGCAGTTCTTC
CDR3 protein: CASSLQEYNEQFF

J gene: TRBJ1-1
V gene: TRBV9
clone size: NA
D gene: NA
CDR3 DNA: TGTGCCAGCAGCGTAGGGTCGGGGATAACTGAAGCTTTCTTT
CDR3 protein: CASSVGSGITEAFF

J gene: TRBJ2-5
V gene: TRBV6-5
clone size: few
D gene: NA
CDR3 DNA: TGTGCCAGCAGTTTTCAAGAGACCCAGTACTTC
CDR3 protein: CASSFQETQYF

J gene: TRBJ2-7
V gene: TRBV5-1
clone size: many
D gene: NA
CDR3 DNA: TGCGCCAGCGCCTCGGGGGAAGTCGGCCCTTCCTACGAGCAGTACTTC
CDR3 protein: CASASGEVGPSYEQYF

J gene: TRBJ2-1
V gene: TRBV11-1
clone size: few
D gene: NA
CDR3 DNA: TGTGCCAGCAGCTCGGACAGCCATGAGCAGTTCTTC
CDR3 protein: CASSSDSHEQFF

J gene: TRBJ2-3
V gene: TRBV28
clone size: many
D gene: TRBD2
CDR3 DNA: TGTGCCAGCAGTTTGGGCGGGGGGGCCAAAGATACGCAGTATTTT
CDR3 protein: CASSLGGGAKDTQYF

J gene: TRBJ2-7
V gene: TRBV9
clone size: many
D gene: NA
CDR3 DNA: TGTGCCAGCAGCGCGATGGGGGGTCCCTACGAGCAGTACTTC
CDR3 protein: CASSAMGGPYEQYF

J gene: TRBJ2-2
V gene: TRBV29-1
clone size: NA
D gene: NA
CDR3 DNA: TGCAGCGTTACAGGGACGCTCGGGATCACCGGGGAGCTGTTTTTT
CDR3 protein: CSVTGTLGITGELFF

J gene: TRBJ2-7
V gene: TRBV11-2
clone size: NA
D gene: NA
CDR3 DNA: TGTGCCAGCAGCTTAGACCCCTGGAGCGAGCAGTACTTC
CDR3 protein: CASSLDPWSEQYF

J gene: TRBJ1-4
V gene: TRBV4-3
clone size: NA
D gene: NA
CDR3 DNA: TGCGCCAGCGGCTTCGGACTGTTTTTT
CDR3 protein: CASGFGLFF

J gene: TRBJ2-6
V gene: TRBV10-3
clone size: few
D gene: NA
CDR3 DNA: TGTGCCATCAGCGCCCTGGGGGCAACCTCTGGGGCCAACGTCCTGACTTTC
CDR3 protein: CAISALGATSGANVLTF

J gene: TRBJ2-7
V gene: TRBV30
clone size: few
D gene: NA
CDR3 DNA: TGTGCCTGGAGTGTAAAGGGGGGAACCTACGAGCAGTACTTC
CDR3 protein: CAWSVKGGTYEQYF

J gene: TRBJ2-7
V gene: TRBV2
clone size: few
D gene: NA
CDR3 DNA: TGTGCCAGCAGTGAAAGTAGCCTAGCGCACGACGAGCAGTACTTC
CDR3 protein: CASSESSLAHDEQYF

J gene: TRBJ2-7
V gene: TRBV6-1
clone size: few
D gene: NA
CDR3 DNA: TGTGCCAGCAGTGAAGCGCCGTTCTACGAGCAGTACTTC
CDR3 protein: CASSEAPFYEQYF

J gene: TRBJ1-2
V gene: TRBV2
clone size: few
D gene: NA
CDR3 DNA: TGTGCCAGCAAAGGGGCTGGCTACACCTTC
CDR3 protein: CASKGAGYTF

J gene: TRBJ1-1
V gene: TRBV7-6
clone size: many
D gene: NA
CDR3 DNA: TGTGCCAGCAGCGATCCGTTTAAGGTCACTGAAGCTTTCTTT
CDR3 protein: CASSDPFKVTEAFF

J gene: TRBJ2-3
V gene: TRBV5-1
clone size: few
D gene: NA
CDR3 DNA: TGCGCCAGCAGCGTAAGCGGAGATACGCAGTATTTT
CDR3 protein: CASSVSGDTQYF

J gene: TRBJ1-6
V gene: TRBV6-5
clone size: few
D gene: TRBD1
CDR3 DNA: TGTGCCAGCAGTTACTTCCTACAGGGGTTCCTCCACTTT
CDR3 protein: CASSYFLQGFLHF

J gene: TRBJ1-2
V gene: TRBV2
clone size: few
D gene: NA
CDR3 DNA: TGTGCCAGCCTTGGGGCCCCAAAGACCTGGGGCTATGGCTACACCTTC
CDR3 protein: CASLGAPKTWGYGYTF

J gene: TRBJ2-3
V gene: TRBV19
clone size: NA
D gene: TRBD1
CDR3 DNA: TGTGCCAGTAGCGGACAGGGGGCGAGGACAGATACGCAGTATTTT
CDR3 protein: CASSGQGARTDTQYF

J gene: TRBJ2-1
V gene: TRBV5-4
clone size: NA
D gene: NA
CDR3 DNA: TGTGCCTGCGGCACGTACAATGAGCAGTTCTTC
CDR3 protein: CACGTYNEQFF

J gene: TRBJ2-1
V gene: TRBV28
clone size: NA
D gene: TRBD2
CDR3 DNA: TGTGCCAGCAGTCAGGGACTAGCGGGGGTGGATGAGCAGTTCTTC
CDR3 protein: CASSQGLAGVDEQFF

J gene: TRBJ1-2
V gene: TRBV5-1
clone size: NA
D gene: NA
CDR3 DNA: TGCGCCAGCAGCTTGCTGGGCGGAGAAGCTAACTATGGCTACACCTTC
CDR3 protein: CASSLLGGEANYGYTF

J gene: TRBJ1-2
V gene: TRBV29-1
clone size: few
D gene: TRBD1
CDR3 DNA: TGCAGCGTTGAAGGAGGAAGGGACAGACAATATGGCTACACCTTC
CDR3 protein: CSVEGGRDRQYGYTF

J gene: TRBJ2-7
V gene: TRBV14
clone size: NA
D gene: NA
CDR3 DNA: TGTGCCAGCAGCCAAGAGTGGCAGGGCGAGCAGTACTTC
CDR3 protein: CASSQEWQGEQYF

J gene: TRBJ2-7
V gene: TRBV7-2
clone size: few
D gene: NA
CDR3 DNA: TGTGCCAGCAGCTCGACAGTTACCTACGAGCAGTACTTC
CDR3 protein: CASSSTVTYEQYF

J gene: TRBJ2-5
V gene: TRBV11-2
clone size: NA
D gene: NA
CDR3 DNA: TGTGCCAGCAGCTTAGTTGCGGCGACTGTCTACCCAAGAACCCAGTACTTC
CDR3 protein: CASSLVAATVYPRTQYF

J gene: TRBJ1-2
V gene: TRBV28
clone size: few
D gene: NA
CDR3 DNA: TGTGCCAGCAGTTTTCGACAGGAGGATGGCTACACCTTC
CDR3 protein: CASSFRQEDGYTF

J gene: TRBJ2-6
V gene: TRBV6-6
clone size: NA
D gene: NA
CDR3 DNA: TGTGCCAGCAGTTACGAGCTCTCTGGGGCCAACGTCCTGACTTTC
CDR3 protein: CASSYELSGANVLTF

J gene: TRBJ2-7
V gene: TRBV9
clone size: few
D gene: NA
CDR3 DNA: TGTGCCAGCAGCGTAGACGGCACCGAGCCCTCCTACGAGCAGTACTTC
CDR3 protein: CASSVDGTEPSYEQYF

J gene: TRBJ1-6
V gene: TRBV7-2
clone size: once
D gene: TRBD1
CDR3 DNA: TGTGCCAGCAGCTTGACTGTAGGGACAGACACGCGTTCACCCCTCCACTTT
CDR3 protein: CASSLTVGTDTRSPLHF

J gene: TRBJ2-7
V gene: TRBV4-3
clone size: many
D gene: TRBD2
CDR3 DNA: TGCGCCAGCAGCTCTGGACTAGCAGACTACGAGCAGTACTTC
CDR3 protein: CASSSGLADYEQYF

J gene: TRBJ1-5
V gene: TRBV29-1
clone size: NA
D gene: TRBD1
CDR3 DNA: TGCAGCGTTGTGACAGGGATCAATCAGCCCCAGCATTTT
CDR3 protein: CSVVTGINQPQHF

J gene: TRBJ2-7
V gene: TRBV5-1
clone size: NA
D gene: TRBD1
CDR3 DNA: TGCGCCAGCATGGACAGGGGGCTCGCCGAGCAGTACTTC
CDR3 protein: CASMDRGLAEQYF

J gene: TRBJ1-5
V gene: TRBV30
clone size: few
D gene: TRBD1
CDR3 DNA: TGTGCCTGGAGTGTATGGGCAGGGGGCCCGAATAGCAATCAGCCCCAGCATTTT
CDR3 protein: CAWSVWAGGPNSNQPQHF

J gene: TRBJ2-3
V gene: TRBV7-9
clone size: NA
D gene: NA
CDR3 DNA: TGTGCCAGCAGCCCCGACGTTTCTAGCACAGATACGCAGTATTTT
CDR3 protein: CASSPDVSSTDTQYF

J gene: TRBJ2-1
V gene: TRBV7-2
clone size: many
D gene: TRBD2
CDR3 DNA: TGTGCCAGCAGCTCACCTAGCGGGGCCCTAAATGAGCAGTTCTTC
CDR3 protein: CASSSPSGALNEQFF

J gene: TRBJ2-7
V gene: TRBV4-2
clone size: many
D gene: TRBD2
CDR3 DNA: TGTGCCAGCAGCCCCCGACCTAGCGGGGACGAGCAGTACTTC
CDR3 protein: CASSPRPSGDEQYF

J gene: TRBJ2-3
V gene: TRBV18
clone size: NA
D gene: TRBD2
CDR3 DNA: TGTGCCAGCTCACCGGGACTAGCGGGGCTAATTGGCACAGATACGCAGTATTTT
CDR3 protein: CASSPGLAGLIGTDTQYF

J gene: TRBJ2-2
V gene: TRBV4-2
clone size: NA
D gene: NA
CDR3 DNA: TGTGCCAGCAGCCAAGTGATGTCCGGGGAGCTGTTTTTT
CDR3 protein: CASSQVMSGELFF

J gene: TRBJ1-2
V gene: TRBV30
clone size: NA
D gene: NA
CDR3 DNA: TGTGCCTGGAGTGTAAGGCAGGGTAACGGCTACACCTTC
CDR3 protein: CAWSVRQGNGYTF

J gene: TRBJ1-4
V gene: TRBV4-2
clone size: NA
D gene: NA
CDR3 DNA: TGTGCCAGCAGCCAAGAGCGGGTCAGGGAGCACGAAAAACTGTTTTTT
CDR3 protein: CASSQERVREHEKLFF

J gene: TRBJ2-3
V gene: TRBV5-1
clone size: many
D gene: TRBD1
CDR3 DNA: TGCGCCAGCAGCCTGGGACAGGCAGCAGATACGCAGTATTTT
CDR3 protein: CASSLGQAADTQYF

J gene: TRBJ1-2
V gene: TRBV9
clone size: few
D gene: TRBD1
CDR3 DNA: TGTGCCAGCAGCGTAGACCAGGGGGCTGGCTACACCTTC
CDR3 protein: CASSVDQGAGYTF

J gene: TRBJ2-5
V gene: TRBV7-2
clone size: few
D gene: TRBD2
CDR3 DNA: TGTGCCAGCAGCTTTCAGCGGGGGGCAGGAGAGACCCAGTACTTC
CDR3 protein: CASSFQRGAGETQYF

J gene: TRBJ1-6
V gene: TRBV30
clone size: NA
D gene: NA
CDR3 DNA: TGTGCCTGGAAGGGGGGCTCTAGTAATTCACCCCTCCACTTT
CDR3 protein: CAWKGGSSNSPLHF

J gene: TRBJ2-1
V gene: TRBV7-9
clone size: NA
D gene: TRBD2
CDR3 DNA: TGTGCCAGCAGCTTAGTCCTAGCGGACTACAATGAGCAGTTCTTC
CDR3 protein: CASSLVLADYNEQFF

J gene: TRBJ2-7
V gene: TRBV7-9
clone size: many
D gene: NA
CDR3 DNA: TGTGCCAGCAGCTTCCAGAACCTGCAGTACTTC
CDR3 protein: CASSFQNLQYF

J gene: TRBJ2-5
V gene: TRBV5-1
clone size: few
D gene: NA
CDR3 DNA: TGCGCCAGCCTCGGGACGTTGGGAGAGACCCAGTACTTC
CDR3 protein: CASLGTLGETQYF

J gene: TRBJ2-1
V gene: TRBV6-5
clone size: NA
D gene: TRBD1
CDR3 DNA: TGTGCCAGTCAAAGGGGGACAGGGGGCGATGAGCAGTTCTTC
CDR3 protein: CASQRGTGGDEQFF

J gene: TRBJ2-5
V gene: TRBV30
clone size: NA
D gene: NA
CDR3 DNA: TGTGCCTGGAGCCCGGCCGGACAAGAGACCCAGTACTTC
CDR3 protein: CAWSPAGQETQYF

J gene: TRBJ2-5
V gene: TRBV19
clone size: NA
D gene: TRBD2
CDR3 DNA: TGTGCCAGTAGTGAACTAGCGGGGGGCCAAGAGACCCAGTACTTC
CDR3 protein: CASSELAGGQETQYF

J gene: TRBJ2-7
V gene: TRBV7-2
clone size: few
D gene: NA
CDR3 DNA: TGTGCCAGCAGCTTACAGGAGGGGGCTGTCTACGAGCAGTACTTC
CDR3 protein: CASSLQEGAVYEQYF

J gene: TRBJ1-2
V gene: TRBV30
clone size: few
D gene: NA
CDR3 DNA: TGTGCCTGGAGTGTAGACGGGAAGGGACCGGGGGTCTACACCTTC
CDR3 protein: CAWSVDGKGPGVYTF

J gene: TRBJ2-1
V gene: TRBV5-4
clone size: few
D gene: NA
CDR3 DNA: TGTGCCAGCAGCTTATCAGGGTCGTACAATGAGCAGTTCTTC
CDR3 protein: CASSLSGSYNEQFF

J gene: TRBJ2-1
V gene: TRBV2
clone size: NA
D gene: NA
CDR3 DNA: TGTGCCAGCAGTGCCTCGAGGGGTCGGGATTACAATGAGCAGTTCTTC
CDR3 protein: CASSASRGRDYNEQFF